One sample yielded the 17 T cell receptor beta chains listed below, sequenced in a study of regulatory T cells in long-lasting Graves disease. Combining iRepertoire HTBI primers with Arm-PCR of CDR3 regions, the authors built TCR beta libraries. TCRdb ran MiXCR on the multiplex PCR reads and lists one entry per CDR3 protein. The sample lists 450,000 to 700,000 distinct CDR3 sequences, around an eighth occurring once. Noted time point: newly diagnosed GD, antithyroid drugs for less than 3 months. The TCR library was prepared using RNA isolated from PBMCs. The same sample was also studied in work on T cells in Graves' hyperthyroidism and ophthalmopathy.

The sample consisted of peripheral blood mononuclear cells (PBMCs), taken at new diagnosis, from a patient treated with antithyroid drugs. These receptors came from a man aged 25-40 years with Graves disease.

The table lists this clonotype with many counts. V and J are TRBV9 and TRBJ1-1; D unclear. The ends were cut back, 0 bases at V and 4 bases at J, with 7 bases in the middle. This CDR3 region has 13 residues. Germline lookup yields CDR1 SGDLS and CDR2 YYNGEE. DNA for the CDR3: TGTGCCAGCAGCGTAGAGGTAACCACTGAAGCTTTCTTT. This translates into CASSVEVTTEAFF.

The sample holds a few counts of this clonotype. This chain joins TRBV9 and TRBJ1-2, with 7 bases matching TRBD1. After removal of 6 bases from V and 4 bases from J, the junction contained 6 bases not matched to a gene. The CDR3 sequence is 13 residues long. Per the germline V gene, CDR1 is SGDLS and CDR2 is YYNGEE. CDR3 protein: CASTSGGFYGYTF. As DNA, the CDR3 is TGTGCCAGCACCTCAGGGGGTTTCTATGGCTACACCTTC.

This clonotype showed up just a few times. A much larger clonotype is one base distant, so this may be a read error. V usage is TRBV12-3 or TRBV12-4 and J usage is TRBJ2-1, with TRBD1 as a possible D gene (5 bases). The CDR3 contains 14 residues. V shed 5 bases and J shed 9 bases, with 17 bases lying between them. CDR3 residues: CASSPWAGSGEQFF. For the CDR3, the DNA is TGTGCCAGCAGTCCTTGGGCAGGGTCGGGTGAGCAGTTCTTC.

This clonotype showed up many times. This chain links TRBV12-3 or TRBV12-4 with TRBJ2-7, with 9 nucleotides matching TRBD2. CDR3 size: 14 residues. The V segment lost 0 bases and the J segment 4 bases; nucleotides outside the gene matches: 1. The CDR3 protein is CASSLATSGYEQYF. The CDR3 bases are TGTGCCAGCAGTTTAGCCACTAGCGGGTACGAGCAGTACTTC.

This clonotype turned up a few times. The CDR3 nucleotides read TGTGCCAGCACCGGATGGGTTACTAATGAAAAACTGTTTTTT. Its protein product is CASTGWVTNEKLFF. The chain is built from TRBV12-3 or TRBV12-4 and TRBJ1-4; D gene unclear. This CDR3 region has 14 residues. The germline V and J ends were trimmed by 7 bases and 2 bases, with 11 bases remaining between them.

Here the CDR3 DNA reads TGTGCAACGGACAGGGGGTATGGCTACACCTTC. This gives the protein CATDRGYGYTF. This chain joins TRBV30 and TRBJ1-2, with TRBD1 matching 10 bases. Germline loops: CDR1 GTSNPN, CDR2 SVGIG (reference sequence). The CDR3 contains 11 residues.

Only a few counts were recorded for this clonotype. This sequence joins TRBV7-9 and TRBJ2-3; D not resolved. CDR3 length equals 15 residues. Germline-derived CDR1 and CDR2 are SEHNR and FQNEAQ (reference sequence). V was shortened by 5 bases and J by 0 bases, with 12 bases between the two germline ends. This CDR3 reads CASSIDTRSTDTQYF. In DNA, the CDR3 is TGTGCCAGCAGCATAGACACTCGAAGCACAGATACGCAGTATTTT.

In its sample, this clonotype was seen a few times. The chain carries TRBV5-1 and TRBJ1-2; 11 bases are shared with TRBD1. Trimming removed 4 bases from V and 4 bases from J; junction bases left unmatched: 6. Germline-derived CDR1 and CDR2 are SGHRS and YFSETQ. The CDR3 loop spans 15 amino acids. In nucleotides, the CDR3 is TGCGCCAGCAGCCCCGGGACAGGGGGTGTCTATGGCTACACCTTC. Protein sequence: CASSPGTGGVYGYTF.

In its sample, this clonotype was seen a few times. This chain's CDR3 is CASSLRASSYNEQFF. CDR3 coding DNA: TGCGCCAGCAGCTTGAGAGCTAGCTCCTACAATGAGCAGTTCTTC. This chain links TRBV5-1 with TRBJ2-1; D gene unclear. Per germline, CDR1 SGHRS and CDR2 YFSETQ. The CDR3 is 15 amino acids. Deletions cut 1 base from V and 0 bases from J, with 8 bases between.

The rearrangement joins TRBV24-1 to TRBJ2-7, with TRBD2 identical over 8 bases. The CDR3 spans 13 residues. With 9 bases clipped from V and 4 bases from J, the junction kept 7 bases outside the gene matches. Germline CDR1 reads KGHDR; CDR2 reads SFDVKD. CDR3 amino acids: CATAGTRAYEQYF. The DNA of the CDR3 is TGTGCCACCGCCGGGACTAGGGCGTACGAGCAGTACTTC.

CDR3 sequence: CASSTGLAGDYEQYF. CDR3 DNA sequence: TGTGCCAGCAGCACCGGACTAGCGGGAGATTACGAGCAGTACTTC. The chain is built from TRBV7-9 and TRBJ2-7; TRBD2 agrees at 13 bases. The CDR3 runs to 15 residues. Germline CDR1 reads SEHNR; CDR2 reads FQNEAQ (reference sequence). V dropped 5 bases and J dropped 4; count of bases not matched to a gene: 5.

CDR3 residues: CASSPGQQSTIYF. The DNA of the CDR3 is TGTGCCAGCTCACCGGGGCAGCAAAGCACCATATATTTT. The gene calls are TRBV18 and TRBJ1-3; D is possibly TRBD1 (5 bases). The CDR3 runs to 13 residues. Germline V gene data show CDR1 as KGHSH and CDR2 as LQKENI. Trimming took off 3 bases at V and 9 bases at J, with 12 bases between the two ends.

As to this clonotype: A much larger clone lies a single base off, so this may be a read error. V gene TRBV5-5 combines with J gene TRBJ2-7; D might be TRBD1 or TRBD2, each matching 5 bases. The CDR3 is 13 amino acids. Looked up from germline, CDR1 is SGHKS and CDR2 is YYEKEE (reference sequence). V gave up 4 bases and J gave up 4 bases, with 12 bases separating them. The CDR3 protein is CASSHRRLYEQYF. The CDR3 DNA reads TGTGCCAGCAGCCACAGGAGGCTATACGAGCAGTACTTC.

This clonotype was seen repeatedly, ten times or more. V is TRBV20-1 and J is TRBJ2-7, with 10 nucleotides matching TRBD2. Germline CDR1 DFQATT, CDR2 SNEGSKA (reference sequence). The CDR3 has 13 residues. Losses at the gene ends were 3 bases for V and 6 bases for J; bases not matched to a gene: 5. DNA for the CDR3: TGCAGTGCTAGGTCTAGCGGGAGATTCGAGCAGTACTTC. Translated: CSARSSGRFEQYF.

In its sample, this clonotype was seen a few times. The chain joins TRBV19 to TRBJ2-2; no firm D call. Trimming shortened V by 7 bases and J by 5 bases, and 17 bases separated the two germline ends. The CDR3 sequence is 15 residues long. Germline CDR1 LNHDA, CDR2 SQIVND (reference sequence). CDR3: CASTSSRSVTGELFF. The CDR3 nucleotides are TGTGCCAGTACATCGTCAAGGAGTGTGACCGGGGAGCTGTTTTTT.

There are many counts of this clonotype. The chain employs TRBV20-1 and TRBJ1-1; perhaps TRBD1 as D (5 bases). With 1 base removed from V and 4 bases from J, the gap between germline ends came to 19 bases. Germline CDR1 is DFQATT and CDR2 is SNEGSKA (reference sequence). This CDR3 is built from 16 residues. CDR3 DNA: TGCAGTGCTAGAGCCCTGGGGGGAGTATCAGGCACTGAAGCTTTCTTT. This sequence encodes CSARALGGVSGTEAFF.

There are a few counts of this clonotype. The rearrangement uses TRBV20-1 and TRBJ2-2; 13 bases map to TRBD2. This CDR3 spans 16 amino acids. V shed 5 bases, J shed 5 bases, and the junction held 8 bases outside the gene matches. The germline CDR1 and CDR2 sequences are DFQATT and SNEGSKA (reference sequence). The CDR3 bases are TGCAGTGCTCGGAGGACTAGCGGGAGTGTAACCGGGGAGCTGTTTTTT. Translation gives CSARRTSGSVTGELFF.